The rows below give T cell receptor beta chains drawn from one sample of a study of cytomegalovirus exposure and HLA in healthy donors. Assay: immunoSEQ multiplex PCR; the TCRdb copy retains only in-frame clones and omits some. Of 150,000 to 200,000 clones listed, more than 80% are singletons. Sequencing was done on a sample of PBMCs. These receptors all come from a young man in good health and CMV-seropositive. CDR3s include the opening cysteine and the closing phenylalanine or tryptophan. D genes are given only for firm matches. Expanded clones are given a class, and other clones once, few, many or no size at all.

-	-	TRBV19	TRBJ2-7	TGTGCCAGTAGTGACACCCAAACTCCCTACGAGCAGTACTTC	CASSDTQTPYEQYF
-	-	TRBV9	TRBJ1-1	TGTGCCAGCAGCGTAGATGGAGGGGCCACTGAAGCTTTCTTT	CASSVDGGATEAFF
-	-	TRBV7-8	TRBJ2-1	TGTGCCAGCAGCGCCAGACAGGAGCAGGTTGGTGAGCAGTTCTTC	CASSARQEQVGEQFF
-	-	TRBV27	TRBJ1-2	TGTGCCAGCAGTTTCTCAGGGGACCTTTTAAGCTATGGCTACACCTTC	CASSFSGDLLSYGYTF
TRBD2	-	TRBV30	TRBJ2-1	TGTGCCTGGAGTGTGCGGGAGGATGAGCAGTTCTTC	CAWSVREDEQFF
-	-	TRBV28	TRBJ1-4	TGTGCCAGCAGTTCGGTGGAGGGAAAACTGTTTTTT	CASSSVEGKLFF
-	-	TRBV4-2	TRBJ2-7	TGTGCCAGCAGCCAAGAAGGAGCGGTCTCCTACGAGCAGTACTTC	CASSQEGAVSYEQYF
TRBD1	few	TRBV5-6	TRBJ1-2	TGTGCCAGCAGCTCTCAGACAGGGTGGAACTATGGCTACACCTTC	CASSSQTGWNYGYTF
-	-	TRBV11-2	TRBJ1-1	TGTGCCAGCAGCTTAGAGGGCAGGGGATCTGAAGCTTTCTTT	CASSLEGRGSEAFF
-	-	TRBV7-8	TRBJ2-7	TGTGCCAGCAGCTTTCCTCGGACACGAAGCTCCTACGAGCAGTACTTC	CASSFPRTRSSYEQYF
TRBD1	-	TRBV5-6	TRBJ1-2	TGTGCCAGCAGCAGCCGACAGGGGGCGAACTATGGCTACACCTTC	CASSSRQGANYGYTF
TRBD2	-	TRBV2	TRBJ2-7	TGTGCCAGCAGTCCAGGACTAGCGGGAGGCCACGAGCAGTACTTC	CASSPGLAGGHEQYF
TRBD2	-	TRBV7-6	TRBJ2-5	TGTGCCAGCAGCTCACTAGCGGGAGGGCTCCAGGAGACCCAGTACTTC	CASSSLAGGLQETQYF
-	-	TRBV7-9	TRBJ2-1	TGTGCCAGCAGCTTATCAGGGGTCGAGTTCTTC	CASSLSGVEFF
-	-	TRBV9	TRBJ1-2	TGTGCCAGCAGCGAGGAAGGACACCCTAACTATGGCTACACCTTC	CASSEEGHPNYGYTF
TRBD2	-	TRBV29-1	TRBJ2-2	TGCAGCGTTGAAGGGACTAGCGGGAGTTTCGCCGGGGAGCTGTTTTTT	CSVEGTSGSFAGELFF
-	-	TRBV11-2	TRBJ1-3	TGTGCCAGCAGCTTAGATTTGCGACAGGGAAACACCATATATTTT	CASSLDLRQGNTIYF
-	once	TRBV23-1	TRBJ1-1	TGCGCCAGCAGTCAAGGGGGGGGAACTGAAGCTTTCTTT	CASSQGGGTEAFF
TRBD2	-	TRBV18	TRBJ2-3	TGTGCCAGCTCAGGACTAGCGGGTGGGGTCACAGATACGCAGTATTTT	CASSGLAGGVTDTQYF
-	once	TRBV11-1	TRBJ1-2	TGTGCCAGCAGCCGCACGGAGAACTATGGCTACACCTTC	CASSRTENYGYTF
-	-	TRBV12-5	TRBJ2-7	TGTGCTAGTGCCGGCAGGGCCTACGAGCAGTACTTC	CASAGRAYEQYF
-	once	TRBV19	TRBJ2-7	TGTGCCAGTAGTGCAGGATCACAAGCCTACGAGCAGTACTTC	CASSAGSQAYEQYF
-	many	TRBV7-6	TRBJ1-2	TGTGCCAGCAGCTTAGAGGTGGCTGGGCAGGGTGATGGCTACACCTTC	CASSLEVAGQGDGYTF
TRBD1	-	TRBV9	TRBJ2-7	TGTGCCAGCAGCGCTGCCGGGACAGACTACGAGCAGTACTTC	CASSAAGTDYEQYF
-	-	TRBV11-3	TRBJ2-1	TGTGCCAGCAGCTTAGGTGCCGTCGCGGGGGCCCTCAACAATGAGCAGTTCTTC	CASSLGAVAGALNNEQFF
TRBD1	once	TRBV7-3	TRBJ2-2	TGTGCCAGCAGCTTCCCCTCGGGACAGGCGAACACCGGGGAGCTGTTTTTT	CASSFPSGQANTGELFF
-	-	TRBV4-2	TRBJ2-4	TGTGCCAGCAGCCAAGTTGGCCTGTCAGGGGAAAACATTCAGTACTTC	CASSQVGLSGENIQYF
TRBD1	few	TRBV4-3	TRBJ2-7	TGCGCCAGCAGCCCCGGGACAGGGGGAGCCTACGAGCAGTACTTC	CASSPGTGGAYEQYF
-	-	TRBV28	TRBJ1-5	TGTGCCAGCAGTTTCCCAGATAATCAGCCCCAGCATTTT	CASSFPDNQPQHF
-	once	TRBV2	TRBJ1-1	TGTGCCAGCGGGGGACGGGAGGGGACTGAAGCTTTCTTT	CASGGREGTEAFF